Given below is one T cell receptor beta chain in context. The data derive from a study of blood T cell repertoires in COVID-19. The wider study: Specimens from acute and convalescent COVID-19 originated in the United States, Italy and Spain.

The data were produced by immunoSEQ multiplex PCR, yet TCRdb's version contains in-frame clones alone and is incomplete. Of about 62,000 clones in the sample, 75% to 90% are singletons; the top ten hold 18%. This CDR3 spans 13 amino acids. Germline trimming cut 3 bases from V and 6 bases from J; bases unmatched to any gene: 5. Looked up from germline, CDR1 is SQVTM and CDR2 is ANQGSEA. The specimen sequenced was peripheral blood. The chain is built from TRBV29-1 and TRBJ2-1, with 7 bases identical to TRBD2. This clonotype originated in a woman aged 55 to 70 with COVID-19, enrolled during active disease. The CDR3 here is CSVDIAGGNEQFF. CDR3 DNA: TGCAGCGTTGATATAGCGGGCGGCAATGAGCAGTTCTTC.